The 30 T cell receptor beta chains below all came from one sample that was sequenced in a study of blood T cell repertoires in COVID-19. The table came from immunoSEQ multiplex PCR; TCRdb's copy has only in-frame clones and leaves some out. The data show 350,000 or so clones, about 88% seen once. Sequenced material: PBMCs or T cells enriched from blood (not recorded which). The receptor source for this set is a woman aged 25 to 39 who had been exposed to COVID-19.

The chain has TRBV7-6 and TRBJ2-5, with 11 bases identical to TRBD2. The V gene's germline CDR1 is SGHVS and CDR2 FNYEAQ. J gave up 3 bases and V 5 bases, and 5 bases lay outside the gene matches. The CDR3 is made up of 15 amino acids. The CDR3 DNA reads as TGTGCCAGCAGCGGAACTAGCGGGAGTAAAGAGACCCAGTACTTC. Its translation is CASSGTSGSKETQYF.

The chain couples TRBV18 to TRBJ1-6; D is possibly TRBD1 (5 bases). The germline V gene has CDR1 KGHSH and CDR2 LQKENI. There are 18 residues in the CDR3. Deletions cut 0 bases from V and 7 bases from J, with 19 bases between. For the CDR3, the DNA is TGTGCCAGCTCACCACCGAAATTCCCAGGGTCCCCCAATTCACCCCTCCACTTT. Protein: CASSPPKFPGSPNSPLHF.

This clone turned up a few times. J is TRBJ1-2 and V is TRBV3-1 (or the pseudogene TRBV3-2); possible D gene TRBD1, 5 bases. Trimming removed 0 bases from V and 8 bases from J, with 7 bases in between. CDR1 and CDR2 from the germline V gene are LGHDT and YNNKEL (reference sequence). CDR3 length: 12 residues. CDR3 amino acids: CASSQEGRGYTF. The DNA of the CDR3 is TGTGCCAGCAGCCAAGAGGGGCGAGGCTACACCTTC.

This sequence joins TRBV4-2 and TRBJ1-1, with 7 positions matching TRBD1. With 0 bases clipped from V and 0 bases from J, the junction kept 7 bases outside the gene matches. The CDR3 contains 17 residues. Germline V gene data show CDR1 as LGHNA and CDR2 as YNFKEQ. For the CDR3, the DNA is TGTGCCAGCAGCCAAGAGGCAGGGGGATCGGTGAACACTGAAGCTTTCTTT. This encodes CASSQEAGGSVNTEAFF.

The chain links TRBV27 to TRBJ2-2, with 14 bases lining up with TRBD2. Germline V CDR1 and CDR2: MNHEY, SMNVEV (reference sequence). The CDR3 has 18 amino acids. The V segment lost 5 bases and the J segment 4 bases; nucleotides outside the gene matches: 9. The CDR3 DNA reads as TGTGCCAGCAGTCCCAGACTAGCGGGAGGGCCTGGCACCGGGGAGCTGTTTTTT. Encoded protein: CASSPRLAGGPGTGELFF.

This sequence joins TRBV28 and TRBJ1-2, with 8 bases fitting TRBD1. The CDR3 loop spans 16 amino acids. Germline CDR1 and CDR2: MDHEN and SYDVKM. V shed 2 bases, J shed 13 bases, and the junction held 18 bases outside the gene matches. The CDR3 DNA follows: TGTGCCAGCAGTTTACGCCTCCCCACCGGACAGGGTTATTTCACCTTC. Protein: CASSLRLPTGQGYFTF.

DNA for the CDR3: TGTGCCAGCAGCTTAGGTAGCACTGAAGCTTTCTTT. Amino acid sequence: CASSLGSTEAFF. This chain uses TRBV7-8 with TRBJ1-1; D remains ambiguous. Germline CDR1 and CDR2: SGHVS and FQNEAQ. V gave up 1 base and J gave up 4 bases, with 4 bases separating them. The CDR3 covers 12 residues.

This chain uses TRBV7-3 with TRBJ1-1; no reliable D call. V was shortened by 2 bases and J by 6 bases, with 7 bases between the two germline ends. Germline V lookup: CDR1 SGHTA, CDR2 FQGTGA. The CDR3 spans 12 residues. The CDR3 region has the DNA TGTGCCAGCAGCTTACCTTCCTCTGAAGCTTTCTTT. Translation: CASSLPSSEAFF.

V gene TRBV7-6 combines with J gene TRBJ2-1; TRBD1 is a possible D gene (5 bases). V lost 2 bases, J lost 4 bases, and 12 bases lay in between. Per the germline V gene, CDR1 is SGHVS and CDR2 is FNYEAQ. The CDR3 contains 15 residues. This chain's CDR3 is CASSLSSGSYNEQFF. For the CDR3, the DNA is TGTGCCAGCAGCTTATCTTCAGGGTCTTACAATGAGCAGTTCTTC.

This clone appeared a single time. In DNA, the CDR3 is TGTGCCAGCAGCCCTACCCGGACTGGGGATTTTGGCTACACCTTC. It translates to CASSPTRTGDFGYTF. The chain recombines TRBV7-9 with TRBJ1-2, with no clear D. Trimming stripped 5 bases from V and 7 bases from J, with 20 bases between. This CDR3 has 15 amino acids. Germline lookup yields CDR1 SEHNR and CDR2 FQNEAQ (reference sequence).

The J gene is TRBJ1-4, the V gene TRBV5-4; no definite D call. Trimming cost V 0 bases and J 8 bases, with 5 bases left between them. There are 12 residues in the CDR3. Per the germline V gene, CDR1 is SGHNT and CDR2 is YYREEE (reference sequence). CDR3 residues: CASSLAGEKLFF. The DNA for the CDR3 is TGTGCCAGCAGCTTGGCGGGGGAAAAACTGTTTTTT.

V and J are TRBV11-2 and TRBJ2-7; TRBD1 aligns across 7 bases. Losses at the gene ends were 4 bases for V and 6 bases for J; bases not matched to a gene: 6. The V gene's germline CDR1 is SGHAT and CDR2 FQNNGV. The CDR3 covers 13 residues. CDR3 in amino acids: CASSSRQGGEQYF. The CDR3 DNA reads as TGTGCCAGCAGCTCTCGACAGGGTGGCGAGCAGTACTTC.

The chain carries TRBV4-1 and TRBJ2-3, with 11 bases matching TRBD1. The germline V gene encodes CDR1 MGHRA and CDR2 YSYEKL. The CDR3 totals 19 residues. With 4 bases clipped from V and 2 bases from J, the junction kept 14 bases outside the gene matches. The CDR3 bases are TGCGCCAGCAGCCCTCACGGGACAGGGGGGCTTGGGGCCACAGATACGCAGTATTTT. Translating it yields CASSPHGTGGLGATDTQYF.

The chain couples TRBV7-8 to TRBJ1-2; D call uncertain. Trimming cost V 2 bases and J 3 bases, with 16 bases left between them. In germline, CDR1 is SGHVS, CDR2 FQNEAQ. The CDR3 runs 16 residues. CDR3 protein: CASSLRAGREDYGYTF. The CDR3 region has the DNA TGTGCCAGCAGCTTAAGGGCAGGAAGGGAGGACTATGGCTACACCTTC.

The rearrangement links TRBV5-8 to TRBJ1-1; D unclear. This CDR3 has 14 residues. Germline CDR1 is SGHTS and CDR2 is YDEGEE. The V gene lost 2 bases and the J gene lost 4 bases, with 12 bases spanning the gap. The CDR3 is CASSLRGGATEAFF. The CDR3 DNA reads TGTGCCAGCAGCTTACGGGGTGGTGCCACTGAAGCTTTCTTT.

The gene calls are TRBV4-1 and TRBJ1-2; 8 bases are a match to TRBD1. Germline lookup yields CDR1 MGHRA and CDR2 YSYEKL. The V segment lost 4 bases and the J segment 8 bases; nucleotides outside the gene matches: 15. The CDR3 consists of 16 residues. CDR3 protein: CASSPLLGQGDAGYTF. In DNA form, the CDR3 reads TGCGCCAGCAGCCCCCTCCTCGGACAGGGAGACGCCGGCTACACCTTC.

V usage is TRBV9 and J usage is TRBJ2-5, with D maybe TRBD1 (6 bases). V gave up 3 bases and J gave up 3 bases, with 9 bases separating them. This CDR3 is 13 amino acids long. Looked up from germline, CDR1 is SGDLS and CDR2 is YYNGEE. The chain's CDR3 is CASSADSEETQYF. DNA for the CDR3: TGTGCCAGCAGCGCGGACAGTGAAGAGACCCAGTACTTC.

This clone was recorded once. The chain has TRBV21-1 and TRBJ2-7; the DNA was not compared with TRBD2, the D call given in the table. TRBV21-1 is recorded as a pseudogene. The CDR3 has 18 residues. The CDR3 nucleotides read TGTGCCAGCAGCAAACCACCTCCTCTGGCGGGCGTTACCTACGAGCAGTACTTC. This codes for CASSKPPPLAGVTYEQYF.

J is TRBJ1-1 and V is TRBV18; 7 bases agree with TRBD1. Germline-derived CDR1 and CDR2 are KGHSH and LQKENI. The J segment lost 1 base and the V segment lost 4 bases, leaving 9 bases of the junction unmatched. This CDR3 contains 16 residues. The CDR3 here is CASSQSRQGTNTEAFF. The CDR3 DNA reads as TGTGCCAGCTCACAATCACGACAGGGAACGAACACTGAAGCTTTCTTT. Drawing the rest from reference TRBV18 and TRBJ1-1, the complete variable domain is NAGVMQNPRHLVRRRGQEARLRCSPMKGHSHVYWYRQLPEEGLKFMVYLQKENIIDESGMPKERFSAEFPKEGPSILRIQQVVRGDSAAYFCASSQSRQGTNTEAFFGQGTRLTVV.

The CDR3 region is CASRRGWTGELFF. CDR3 sequence (DNA): TGTGCCAGCAGGAGGGGGTGGACCGGGGAGCTGTTTTTT. The V and J genes are TRBV2 and TRBJ2-2; D is possibly TRBD1 (6 bases). The ends were cut back, 6 bases at V and 5 bases at J, with 10 bases in the middle. The CDR3 length is 13 residues. Germline V gene lookup returns CDR1 SNHLY and CDR2 FYNNEI.

The chain links TRBV6-5 to TRBJ2-3; 7 bases line up with TRBD2. This CDR3 comprises 15 residues. Germline V gene lookup returns CDR1 MNHEY and CDR2 SVGAGI. Unmatched junction bases numbered 5, after V lost 0 bases and J lost 5 bases. DNA for the CDR3: TGTGCCAGCAGTTACTCAGGACTAGTTGGAGATACGCAGTATTTT. This encodes CASSYSGLVGDTQYF.

The V and J genes are TRBV24-1 and TRBJ2-1; the D gene is possibly TRBD2 (5 bases). The V and J ends lost 5 bases and 5 bases respectively, with 15 bases between them. Per germline, CDR1 KGHDR and CDR2 SFDVKD. This CDR3 is 15 amino acids long. DNA of the CDR3: TGTGCCACCAGTGGGAGACAAGCCGGGGACAATGAGCAGTTCTTC. It yields the protein CATSGRQAGDNEQFF.

CDR3 sequence: CAGTGQGNTEAFF. CDR3 DNA: TGTGCCGGAACCGGACAGGGGAACACTGAAGCTTTCTTT. The V gene is TRBV6-5, the J gene TRBJ1-1, with 8 bases matching TRBD1. The CDR3 sequence is 13 residues long. Per germline, CDR1 MNHEY and CDR2 SVGAGI. V lost 11 bases, J lost 1 base, and 6 bases stayed unmatched.

The chain carries TRBV11-1 and TRBJ1-1; TRBD1 matches at 8 bases. The CDR3 runs 15 residues. The junction had 10 bases not matched to a gene; V was cut back by 4 bases and J by 6 bases. The V gene's germline CDR1 is SGHAT and CDR2 FQDESV (reference sequence). The CDR3 loop reads CASSSHRGEVAEAFF. The CDR3 DNA sequence: TGTGCCAGCAGCTCGCACAGGGGGGAAGTGGCTGAAGCTTTCTTT.

The CDR3 sequence: CASSEVGQLNYGYTF. The CDR3 nucleotides read TGTGCCAGCAGTGAGGTGGGACAGCTTAACTATGGCTACACCTTC. The chain combines TRBV2 with TRBJ1-2, with 7 bases identical to TRBD1. Trimming at V came to 3 bases and at J to 1 base, leaving 5 bases not matched to a gene. Germline assignment: CDR1 SNHLY and CDR2 FYNNEI. CDR3 length: 15 residues.

The chain is built from TRBV27 and TRBJ2-5; 9 bases align to TRBD1. Unmatched junction bases numbered 6, after V lost 2 bases and J lost 5 bases. Germline V gene data show CDR1 as MNHEY and CDR2 as SMNVEV (reference sequence). The CDR3 spans 15 residues. CDR3 residues: CASSLGTGIVETQYF. CDR3 coding DNA: TGTGCCAGCAGTTTAGGGACAGGGATTGTGGAGACCCAGTACTTC.

The chain combines TRBV7-6 with TRBJ1-5; a possible D gene is TRBD1 (5 bases). The V end lost 4 bases, the J end lost 4 bases, and 8 bases lay between the germline ends. Per the germline V gene, CDR1 is SGHVS and CDR2 is FNYEAQ. This CDR3 has 13 residues. CDR3: CASSSRGNQPQHF. Written as DNA, the CDR3 is TGTGCCAGCAGCTCCCGGGGGAATCAGCCCCAGCATTTT.

The V gene is TRBV3-1 (or the pseudogene TRBV3-2), the J gene TRBJ1-5, with D uncertain. This CDR3 has 14 residues. The germline V and J ends were trimmed by 3 bases and 7 bases, with 13 bases remaining between them. Germline assignment: CDR1 LGHDT and CDR2 YNNKEL (reference sequence). The CDR3 nucleotides read TGTGCCAGCAGCCAGAGGTTCGATGGGCAGCCCCAGCATTTT. The encoded protein is CASSQRFDGQPQHF.

The chain has TRBV5-1 and TRBJ1-5, with 7 positions matching TRBD1. CDR1 is SGHRS, CDR2 YFSETQ, per germline. V shed 1 base and J 6 bases; nucleotides not matched to a gene: 4. This CDR3 contains 14 residues. As DNA, the CDR3 is TGCGCCAGCAGCTTGAGTACAGGGGCTCAGCCCCAGCATTTT. The encoded protein is CASSLSTGAQPQHF.

The gene calls are TRBV2 and TRBJ2-7; 7 nucleotides line up with TRBD1. The CDR3 consists of 14 residues. Germline trimming cut 4 bases from V and 0 bases from J; bases unmatched to any gene: 3. The germline V gene encodes CDR1 SNHLY and CDR2 FYNNEI. The CDR3 region has the DNA TGTGCCAGCAGTGCGGGACAGCTCTCCTACGAGCAGTACTTC. This encodes CASSAGQLSYEQYF.